This passage covers 13 T cell receptor beta chains from one sample sequenced in a study of CD8+CD57+ T cells in acquired aplastic anemia. Genomic DNA constituted the template upon which TCR beta VDJ and CDR3 profiling was performed. TCRdb recomputed calls from the reads with MiXCR, one row per CDR3 protein. This sample has some 240,000 distinct CDR3 sequences, with 30% to 40% found just once. Sequences were obtained from sorted CD4+, CD8+, or CD8+CD57+ T cells (not recorded which) from PBMCs. Every receptor here comes from a human donor in good health, serving as a control.

The chain combines TRBV20-1 with TRBJ2-1; D unresolved. Germline V gene lookup returns CDR1 DFQATT and CDR2 SNEGSKA (reference sequence). The germline V and J ends were trimmed by 3 bases and 6 bases, with 6 bases remaining between them. CDR3 length equals 11 residues. The CDR3 spells CSASDLNEQFF. In nucleotides, the CDR3 is TGCAGTGCTAGCGATCTCAATGAGCAGTTCTTC.

This rearrangement joins TRBV15 to TRBJ1-4; D remains unclear. This CDR3 has 13 residues. Trimming left V 0 bases short and J 7 bases short, with 6 bases between. CDR1 is LNHNV, CDR2 YYDKDF, per germline (reference sequence). The CDR3 DNA sequence: TGTGCCACCAGCAGAGACACGGGTGAAAAACTGTTTTTT. This encodes CATSRDTGEKLFF.

This clonotype was found a few times. The chain employs TRBV5-1 and TRBJ1-3; 7 nucleotides align to TRBD1. Germline loops: CDR1 SGHRS, CDR2 YFSETQ. This CDR3 is 14 amino acids long. The ends lost 6 bases at V and 6 bases at J; junction bases unmatched: 9. CDR3 coding DNA: TGCGCCAGCAAAAATACCGGGACAGCAAACACCATATATTTT. This encodes CASKNTGTANTIYF. The whole variable domain, filled in from reference TRBV5-1 and TRBJ1-3, reads KAGVTQTPRYLIKTRGQQVTLSCSPISGHRSVSWYQQTPGQGLQFLFEYFSETQRNKGNFPGRFSGRQFSNSRSEMNVSTLELGDSALYLCASKNTGTANTIYFGEGSWLTVV.

The table lists this clonotype with many counts. The V call is TRBV19, the J call TRBJ2-7; unclear D gene. The germline V gene has CDR1 LNHDA and CDR2 SQIVND (reference sequence). Trimming cost V 8 bases and J 4 bases, with 18 bases left between them. The CDR3 extends over 14 amino acids. CDR3 sequence (DNA): TGTGCCAGTGCAAGAGACACAAACTTGTACGAGCAGTACTTC. It is translated as CASARDTNLYEQYF. Full variable domain (missing parts from reference TRBV19 and TRBJ2-7): DGGITQSPKYLFRKEGQNVTLSCEQNLNHDAMYWYRQDPGQGLRLIYYSQIVNDFQKGDIAEGYSVSREKKESFPLTVTSAQKNPTAFYLCASARDTNLYEQYFGPGTRLTVT.

This clonotype was detected ten times or more. The rearrangement links TRBV7-8 to TRBJ1-2, with 8 bases aligning to TRBD1. V was pared by 5 bases and J by 8 bases, with 22 bases of the junction left unmatched. The CDR3 is 18 residues long. In germline, CDR1 is SGHVS, CDR2 FQNEAQ. CDR3 DNA sequence: TGTGCCAGCAGCGAGCCCTCGCAGGGGGCACTGGGAGAATACGGCTACACCTTC. This sequence encodes CASSEPSQGALGEYGYTF.

This clonotype was observed a few times. The chain is built from TRBV2 and TRBJ2-3, with D tentatively TRBD2 (6 bases). The CDR3 loop spans 14 amino acids. V was clipped by 4 bases and J by 5 bases, with 13 bases between them. Germline V lookup: CDR1 SNHLY, CDR2 FYNNEI. CDR3 region: CASSGDWQVDTQYF. In nucleotides, the CDR3 is TGTGCCAGCAGTGGGGACTGGCAAGTAGATACGCAGTATTTT.

This clonotype was observed many times. V is TRBV20-1 and J is TRBJ1-2; 7 bases line up with TRBD1. Germline V gives CDR1 DFQATT, CDR2 SNEGSKA (reference sequence). V was clipped by 0 bases and J by 7 bases; unmatched bases: 8. CDR3 size: 14 residues. CDR3 nucleotides: TGCAGTGCTAGAGATGGACAGGCGTCTAGTGGCTACACCTTC. It codes for CSARDGQASSGYTF.

The chain is built from TRBV18 and TRBJ2-1; no reliable D call. The ends were cut back, 2 bases at V and 5 bases at J, with 7 bases in the middle. The CDR3 runs to 13 residues. The germline gives CDR1 KGHSH, CDR2 LQKENI. The CDR3 protein is CASSPSSNNEQFF. The CDR3 DNA follows: TGTGCCAGCTCACCAAGCAGCAACAATGAGCAGTTCTTC.

This clonotype was picked up many times. The chain combines TRBV2 with TRBJ1-1; D unresolved. Germline CDR1 and CDR2: SNHLY and FYNNEI. The V and J ends lost 5 bases and 2 bases respectively, with 12 bases between them. This CDR3 is 14 amino acids long. In DNA, the CDR3 is TGTGCCAGCAGTCCTATAACAGCAAACACTGAAGCTTTCTTT. Its translation is CASSPITANTEAFF.

The chain recombines TRBV29-1 with TRBJ1-2; tentatively, D is TRBD1 (5 bases). The germline V gene encodes CDR1 SQVTM and CDR2 ANQGSEA. The CDR3 extends over 12 amino acids. Trimming left V 2 bases short and J 6 bases short, with 10 bases between. CDR3 sequence reads: CSVELQGDGYTF. The CDR3 nucleotides read TGCAGCGTTGAACTCCAGGGCGATGGCTACACCTTC.

This clonotype was counted many times. The chain is built from TRBV10-2 and TRBJ2-7; D possibly corresponds to TRBD2 (6 bases). CDR1 and CDR2 from the germline V gene are WSHSY and SAAADI. This CDR3 is built from 17 residues. V was shortened by 3 bases and J by 0 bases, with 18 bases between the two germline ends. Here the CDR3 reads CASSESFWGESSYEQYF. CDR3 nucleotides: TGCGCCAGCAGTGAATCTTTTTGGGGGGAGAGCTCCTACGAGCAGTACTTC.

The chain joins TRBV5-4 to TRBJ2-6; unclear D gene. CDR1 SGHNT and CDR2 YYREEE come from the germline V gene (reference sequence). V shed 4 bases and J shed 3 bases, with 14 bases lying between them. CDR3 length equals 16 residues. The CDR3 reads CASSMARVVGANVLTF. CDR3 sequence (DNA): TGTGCCAGCAGCATGGCCCGGGTTGTTGGGGCCAACGTCCTGACTTTC.

This clonotype was counted at least ten times. This chain connects TRBV19 to TRBJ2-1; no firm D call. Germline loops: CDR1 LNHDA, CDR2 SQIVND (reference sequence). The CDR3 length is 11 residues. With 8 bases removed from V and 6 bases from J, the gap between germline ends came to 8 bases. DNA for the CDR3: TGTGCCAGTCAGAATATCAATGAGCAGTTCTTC. Its translation is CASQNINEQFF.